This entry describes one T cell receptor (beta chain). The data were obtained in a study of blood T cell repertoires in COVID-19. Study-level background: Donors in the United States, Italy and Spain gave samples during acute or convalescent COVID-19. T cells, B-cell-depleted T cells, or PBMCs provided the cDNA or gDNA that served as material.

Per the authors' pipeline: It was from reference gene primer amplification that nucleated cell counts were estimated. Data came from immunoSEQ multiplex PCR; TCRdb stores just in-frame clones and leaves some out. The D gene and trimming were derived from the DNA, and the V and J assignments and clone size from that table. Seen here are 140,000 to 150,000 clones, approximately 80% observed once, and the top ten hold more than 6.5%. CDR1 SGHRS and CDR2 YFSETQ come from the germline V gene. The junction had 13 bases not matched to a gene; V was cut back by 2 bases and J by 10 bases. This CDR3 spans 16 amino acids.

The chain uses TRBV5-1 and TRBJ2-1; 9 bases are a match to TRBD1. This sequence was found in a human donor in a cohort sampled during active COVID-19. Sequencing used peripheral blood. CDR3 DNA: TGCGCCAGCAGCTTATGGGCACAGGGGGCTTCGGAGGAGCAGTTCTTC. Its protein product is CASSLWAQGASEEQFF.